This T cell receptor (beta chain) is drawn from a study of shared clonotypes between healthy human individuals (dated by TCRdb to 2018 to 2021). The study in broad terms: The cohort included a few men and two women between 18 and 49 years of age. Blood TCR repertoires of four to six healthy adults were deeply sequenced to estimate repertoire size and the extent of clonotype sharing between individuals. Leukapheresis yielded between about 0.85 and 10 billion PBMCs per donor. To increase sequencing depth and limit assay-specific biases, TCR repertoire library preparation and sequencing were carried out by different laboratories using diverse techniques. The research as a whole found: Because the study included a small number of donors, the genetic and exposure-history diversity represented was limited. Pairwise subsampling led to the expectation that sequencing depth would affect the degree of clonotype sharing among donors. Only blood was sampled, and tissue TCR repertoires likely differ from those in blood.

Donors were healthy HIV-negative adults with no recently reported acute infections or vaccinations. Every donor was a Caucasian adult residing in Nashville, Tennessee, USA. For unsorted samples, roughly 91 million PBMCs were counted, and genomic DNA was extracted using the QIAamp DNA Blood Mini kit. Blood was collected by leukapheresis, and PBMCs were isolated by Ficoll-Histopaque density gradient centrifugation and then cryopreserved in liquid nitrogen vapor phase. The CDR3, from cysteine to phenylalanine, totals 11 residues. The read is trimmed to its CDR3 DNA, 33 bases read in frame from base 1. As encoded in the germline V gene, CDR1 is SGHTA while CDR2 is FQGNSA. The junction shows trimming of 2 bases on V and 4 bases on J, plus 1 base between the germline ends. A word on this clone: Its binding antigen is unknown. A much larger clone lies one base from this, so it may be a read error.

TCR CDR3 regions were amplified from genomic DNA by multiplex PCR using the deep immunoSEQ assay. For each cell subset, the extracted genomic DNA was distributed evenly across all wells of several immunoSEQ 96-well plates, and each plate served as one replicate. For unsorted PBMC, roughly 330 ng genomic DNA, equal to around 30,000 T cell genomes, was loaded into each replicate PCR. Ten immunoSEQ deep assay plates were used to sequence unsorted PBMC genomic DNA. Purified libraries were measured with a Qubit 3.0 fluorometer, size-checked on a Bioanalyzer 2100, and measured again with the KAPA Library Quantification kit. Every immunoSEQ 96-well plate was sequenced on a separate single-read 150-cycle Illumina NextSeq 550 flow cell. In the source study's methods: Because only junctional sequences without quality scores were contained in the immunoSEQ output, filtering matching that applied to full-length reads could not be performed. To assign V/J genes and CDR3, sequences were annotated using PyIR, a Python wrapper for IgBLAST v1.9, with IMGT germline references. Reads with weak V/J assignments (E-value above 1e-6), missing CDR3, stop codons, out-of-frame junctions, or ambiguous translated residues were removed. A V3J clonotype was defined by an identical inferred V gene, J gene, and CDR3 amino acid sequence. Percentage overlap between repertoires was calculated by dividing the number of shared unique clonotypes by the size of the smaller repertoire. RTK rarefaction, the Chao1 estimator, and Recon v2.1 estimates of unobserved clonotypes were used to assess repertoire richness. TCRdb carries this immuneACCESS record with in-frame sequences only. Its versions omit some clonotypes, under half of them owing to an unresolved V gene in the studies checked, with the rest unexplained. The DNA was the basis for D and trimming; V, J and clone size are from that table. The sample table lists fewer than 650,000 clones, 60% to 85% of them with a count of one. The leading ten clones occupy under 15% of the sample.

Material for sequencing was PBMCs. This clonotype was obtained from a woman between 40 and 55 years old in good health. Some clones in this sample may be carry-over from other donors' samples. This receptor chain uses TRBV7-2 and TRBJ2-3, with no confident D gene call. The CDR3 loop reads CASSLSDTQYF. At the DNA level, the sequence is TGTGCCAGCAGCTTATCAGATACGCAGTATTTT.